These 9 T cell receptor beta chains came from one sample sequenced in a study of T cell responses to AZD1222 COVID-19 vaccine. Generated by immunoSEQ multiplex PCR, the TCRdb table keeps only in-frame clones and is missing some. The sample has approximately 150,000 clones, roughly nine tenths seen once; the top ten hold 2.6%. The specimen comprised peripheral blood, sampled on day 0 of AZD1222 vaccination. The receptors here all came from an adult in good health.

The CDR3 sequence: CASKASVNTDTQYF. CDR3 sequence (DNA): TGTGCCAGTAAAGCTAGCGTTAACACAGATACGCAGTATTTT. The gene calls are TRBV19 and TRBJ2-3; a possible D gene is TRBD2 (6 bases). V lost 7 bases, J lost 2 bases, and 13 bases lay in between. Germline V gives CDR1 LNHDA, CDR2 SQIVND (reference sequence). There are 14 residues in the CDR3.

The chain's CDR3 is CASSFGTGTYEQYF. In DNA form, the CDR3 reads TGTGCCAGCAGCTTCGGGACGGGAACCTACGAGCAGTACTTC. The chain couples TRBV5-4 to TRBJ2-7, with D tentatively TRBD1 or TRBD2 (5 bases each). Deletions cut 2 bases from V and 2 bases from J, with 11 bases between. The CDR3 is made up of 14 amino acids. The germline CDR1 and CDR2 sequences are SGHNT and YYREEE (reference sequence). The full variable domain, completed using reference TRBV5-4 and TRBJ2-7, is ETGVTQSPTHLIKTRGQQVTLRCSSQSGHNTVSWYQQALGQGPQFIFQYYREEENGRGNFPPRFSGLQFPNYSSELNVNALELDDSALYLCASSFGTGTYEQYFGPGTRLTVT.

The V call is TRBV27, the J call TRBJ1-6; 7 bases are a match to TRBD1. Trimming took 10 bases from V and 5 from J; bases not matched to a gene: 11. The V gene's germline CDR1 is MNHEY and CDR2 SMNVEV (reference sequence). There are 15 residues in the CDR3. The CDR3 DNA reads TGTGCCACCATGAAACAGGGGTTGGATAATTCACCCCTCCACTTT. This translates into CATMKQGLDNSPLHF.

The chain couples TRBV13 to TRBJ2-3; D may be TRBD1 (7 bases). Trimming removed 0 bases from V and 3 bases from J, with 10 bases in between. Germline V gene data show CDR1 as PRHDT and CDR2 as FYEKMQ (reference sequence). This CDR3 has 15 residues. The CDR3: CASSLGTGRTDTQYF. CDR3 nucleotides: TGTGCCAGCAGCTTAGGGACAGGGAGGACAGATACGCAGTATTTT.

CDR3 sequence: CASSQGGAGQPQHF. The CDR3 DNA is TGTGCCAGCAGCCAAGGGGGCGCGGGTCAGCCCCAGCATTTT. The chain links TRBV7-6 to TRBJ1-5; 7 bases match TRBD1. This CDR3 is 14 amino acids long. Germline V lookup: CDR1 SGHVS, CDR2 FNYEAQ. Trimming at V came to 5 bases and at J to 6 bases, leaving 7 bases not matched to a gene. The full variable domain, completed using reference TRBV7-6 and TRBJ1-5, is GAGVSQSPRYKVTKRGQDVALRCDPISGHVSLYWYRQALGQGPEFLTYFNYEAQQDKSGLPNDRFSAERPEGSISTLTIQRTEQRDSAMYRCASSQGGAGQPQHFGDGTRLSIL.

The chain combines TRBV7-9 with TRBJ1-2, with 7 nucleotides matching TRBD1. CDR3 length: 14 amino acids. The junction had 10 bases not matched to a gene; V was cut back by 5 bases and J by 7 bases. Germline CDR1 SEHNR, CDR2 FQNEAQ (reference sequence). As DNA, the CDR3 is TGTGCCAGCAGCCCAAGACAGGGATGGGCTGGCTACACCTTC. This gives the protein CASSPRQGWAGYTF.

The chain recombines TRBV30 with TRBJ2-5; TRBD2 agrees at 11 bases. CDR3 length equals 15 residues. Per the germline V gene, CDR1 is GTSNPN and CDR2 is SVGIG (reference sequence). V trimming: 2 bases; J trimming: 5 bases; junction bases outside the gene matches: 7. The CDR3: CAWSRSSGRVETQYF. CDR3 sequence (DNA): TGTGCCTGGAGTAGGAGTAGCGGGAGGGTGGAGACCCAGTACTTC.

The J gene is TRBJ2-3, the V gene TRBV27; the D gene is possibly TRBD2 (6 bases). Germline CDR1 and CDR2: MNHEY and SMNVEV (reference sequence). Trimming took off 6 bases at V and 5 bases at J, with 18 bases between the two ends. CDR3 length: 15 amino acids. CDR3 DNA: TGTGCCAGCAGCGTGGGGGGAACTAGTAGAGATACGCAGTATTTT. It encodes CASSVGGTSRDTQYF.

This chain joins TRBV25-1 and TRBJ2-7, with a weak D call TRBD1 (6 bases). Germline CDR1 and CDR2: MGHDK and SYGVNS. The CDR3 covers 14 residues. Trimming took off 5 bases at V and 1 base at J, with 12 bases between the two ends. The CDR3 reads CASSRGSNSYEQYF. DNA for the CDR3: TGTGCCAGCAGTAGGGGGAGTAATTCCTACGAGCAGTACTTC.